These 26 T cell receptor beta chains originate from one sample sequenced in a study of blood T cell repertoires in COVID-19. The table came from immunoSEQ multiplex PCR; TCRdb's copy has only in-frame clones and leaves some out. This sample has 130,000 to 150,000 clones, with about 90% found just once. The sample was PBMCs or T cells enriched from blood (not recorded which). All receptors derive from a woman aged 40-49 years who had been exposed to COVID-19.

This chain's CDR3 is CASGGVGYGYTF. In nucleotides, the CDR3 is TGTGCCAGTGGGGGCGTCGGCTATGGCTACACCTTC. The chain links TRBV19 to TRBJ1-2; possible D gene TRBD1, 6 bases. Germline V CDR1 and CDR2: LNHDA, SQIVND (reference sequence). The CDR3 covers 12 residues. Trimming cost V 8 bases and J 4 bases, with 11 bases left between them.

This clone was counted once. The V gene is TRBV5-1, the J gene TRBJ1-2, with D unresolved. Germline CDR1 is SGHRS and CDR2 is YFSETQ. The CDR3 contains 15 residues. V lost 4 bases to trimming and J lost 2 bases, with 15 bases between them. CDR3 DNA: TGCGCCAGCAGCGCGGGAGGGAAGAACAACTATGGCTACACCTTC. It specifies CASSAGGKNNYGYTF.

The chain employs TRBV6-5 and TRBJ1-1, with D possibly matching TRBD1 (5 bases). This CDR3 is 15 amino acids long. V was trimmed by 0 bases and J by 6 bases, leaving 14 bases between them. Germline V gene lookup returns CDR1 MNHEY and CDR2 SVGAGI. The CDR3 DNA follows: TGTGCCAGCAGTTACTCGGCCGGGGGAATCTCTGAAGCTTTCTTT. This sequence encodes CASSYSAGGISEAFF.

The chain couples TRBV19 to TRBJ2-7; 14 nucleotides line up with TRBD2. The V gene end was trimmed by 2 bases and the J gene end by 2 bases; junction bases not matched to a gene: 8. Germline V lookup: CDR1 LNHDA, CDR2 SQIVND (reference sequence). The CDR3 sequence is 18 residues long. The CDR3 sequence: CASSIRSGTSGRTYEQYF. The DNA for the CDR3 is TGTGCCAGTAGTATACGGTCGGGGACTAGCGGGAGAACCTACGAGCAGTACTTC.

V and J are TRBV3-1 (or the pseudogene TRBV3-2) and TRBJ2-4, with 7 bases lining up with TRBD2. J lost 7 bases, V lost 5 bases, and 2 bases had no gene match. There are 12 residues in the CDR3. Germline V lookup: CDR1 LGHDT, CDR2 YNNKEL (reference sequence). The CDR3 reads CASSRGGNIQYF. CDR3 DNA sequence: TGTGCCAGCAGCAGGGGAGGGAACATTCAGTACTTC.

This clone appeared a single time. This chain connects TRBV28 to TRBJ1-5; D not resolved. The V and J ends lost 4 bases and 7 bases respectively, with 11 bases between them. The CDR3 extends over 13 amino acids. CDR1 is MDHEN, CDR2 SYDVKM, per germline. DNA of the CDR3: TGTGCCAGCAGTTACGGAGGAAGGCAGCCCCAGCATTTT. It specifies CASSYGGRQPQHF. Looking up the rest from reference TRBV28 and TRBJ1-5 gives the full variable domain: DVKVTQSSRYLVKRTGEKVFLECVQDMDHENMFWYRQDPGLGLRLIYFSYDVKMKEKGDIPEGYSVSREKKERFSLILESASTNQTSMYLCASSYGGRQPQHFGDGTRLSIL.

This clone has more than one count but fewer than ten. CDR3: CASTRGLVGYEQYF. CDR3 sequence (DNA): TGTGCCAGCACCAGGGGACTAGTAGGTTACGAGCAGTACTTC. V and J are TRBV11-2 and TRBJ2-7; 8 nucleotides line up with TRBD2. In germline, CDR1 is SGHAT, CDR2 FQNNGV. Trimming removed 7 bases from V and 4 bases from J; junction bases left unmatched: 9. The CDR3 runs 14 residues.

V is TRBV12-5 and J is TRBJ2-1, with a possible D match to TRBD2 (5 bases). CDR1 and CDR2 from the germline V gene are LGHNT and FRNRAP. Trimming cost V 7 bases and J 2 bases, with 15 bases left between them. The CDR3 consists of 15 residues. The chain's CDR3 is CASAPARVPYNEQFF. The CDR3 coding sequence is TGTGCTAGTGCCCCCGCGAGGGTACCCTACAATGAGCAGTTCTTC.

The J gene is TRBJ2-5, the V gene TRBV6-5; 7 nucleotides match TRBD1. CDR1 and CDR2 from the germline V gene are MNHEY and SVGAGI. Germline trimming cut 8 bases from V and 9 bases from J; bases unmatched to any gene: 12. The CDR3 totals 13 residues. Written as DNA, the CDR3 is TGTGCCAGCGGGGCCTTCGGACAGGAGGCCCAGTACTTC. This sequence encodes CASGAFGQEAQYF.

This clone was seen a single time. The chain is built from TRBV15 and TRBJ2-7; 7 bases fit TRBD1. V lost 7 bases, J lost 2 bases, and 5 bases stayed unmatched. Germline V gene data show CDR1 as LNHNV and CDR2 as YYDKDF (reference sequence). This CDR3 contains 13 residues. The CDR3 sequence is CATTGTDPYEQYF. The CDR3, as DNA: TGTGCCACCACCGGGACAGATCCCTACGAGCAGTACTTC.

The chain is built from TRBV27 and TRBJ1-6, with D maybe TRBD1 (5 bases). V gave up 3 bases and J gave up 6 bases, with 12 bases separating them. CDR1 is MNHEY, CDR2 SMNVEV, per germline (reference sequence). The CDR3 extends over 15 amino acids. CDR3 coding DNA: TGTGCCAGCAGTTTTGTGACAGTGATTAATTCACCCCTCCACTTT. It codes for CASSFVTVINSPLHF.

This sequence joins TRBV15 and TRBJ1-2; D remains unclear. The CDR3 has 16 residues. Germline V gene sequence: CDR1 LNHNV, CDR2 YYDKDF (reference sequence). The ends were cut back, 2 bases at V and 0 bases at J, with 13 bases in the middle. The CDR3 here is CATSRSPSPTNYGYTF. CDR3 coding DNA: TGTGCCACCAGCAGATCCCCAAGCCCAACTAACTATGGCTACACCTTC.

The chain recombines TRBV5-1 with TRBJ2-3, with D possibly TRBD2 on 5 matching bases. The CDR3 is 15 amino acids. Germline loops: CDR1 SGHRS, CDR2 YFSETQ. Trimming stripped 3 bases from V and 1 base from J, with 12 bases between. The CDR3, as DNA: TGCGCCAGCAGCTCCCCGGAGGCGGGCACAGATACGCAGTATTTT. Its protein product is CASSSPEAGTDTQYF.

The chain is built from TRBV5-6 and TRBJ2-5; D gene unclear. V was clipped by 4 bases and J by 5 bases, with 9 bases between them. Germline V gene data show CDR1 as SGHDT and CDR2 as YYEEEE. The CDR3 runs to 12 residues. DNA of the CDR3: TGTGCCAGCAGCCTATCGAGGGAGACCCAGTACTTC. This sequence encodes CASSLSRETQYF.

This clone appeared once. V usage is TRBV18 and J usage is TRBJ1-1, with D maybe TRBD1 (5 bases). Trimming stripped 4 bases from V and 0 bases from J, with 12 bases between. This CDR3 spans 15 amino acids. CDR1 KGHSH and CDR2 LQKENI come from the germline V gene. The CDR3 is CASSLDRSMNTEAFF. Written as DNA, the CDR3 is TGTGCCAGCTCACTTGACAGATCCATGAACACTGAAGCTTTCTTT.

The table lists this clone with a count of one. This chain links TRBV27 with TRBJ2-3; D remains unclear. V lost 1 base and J 1 base, leaving 12 bases between the germline ends. Germline CDR1 and CDR2: MNHEY and SMNVEV (reference sequence). The CDR3 contains 16 residues. The CDR3 reads CASSLLAASGTDTQYF. CDR3 coding DNA: TGTGCCAGCAGTTTATTGGCCGCCTCCGGCACAGATACGCAGTATTTT.

This sequence joins TRBV19 and TRBJ1-4; D may be TRBD1 (5 bases). Trimming shortened V by 3 bases and J by 5 bases, and 13 bases separated the two germline ends. Germline V gene data show CDR1 as LNHDA and CDR2 as SQIVND (reference sequence). The CDR3 is 15 amino acids. CDR3 DNA sequence: TGTGCCAGTAGTATCCCAGGGCTTCGAAATGAAAAACTGTTTTTT. Its protein is CASSIPGLRNEKLFF.

V gene TRBV6-2 or TRBV6-3 combines with J gene TRBJ1-2, with D perhaps TRBD1 (5 bases). Trimming removed 0 bases from V and 10 bases from J, with 6 bases in between. CDR1 and CDR2 from the germline V gene are MNHEY and SVGEGT. This CDR3 spans 11 amino acids. Written as DNA, the CDR3 is TGTGCCAGCAGTTACTCGACAGACTACACCTTC. This translates into CASSYSTDYTF.

The chain employs TRBV29-1 and TRBJ1-5; unclear D gene. Germline V CDR1 and CDR2: SQVTM, ANQGSEA. Trimming removed 6 bases at V and 2 bases at J, with 8 bases between. This CDR3 is built from 12 residues. The CDR3: CSVRTGNQPQHF. CDR3 nucleotide sequence: TGCAGCGTGCGTACAGGCAATCAGCCCCAGCATTTT. The whole variable domain, remainder taken from reference TRBV29-1 and TRBJ1-5, is SAVISQKPSRDICQRGTSLTIQCQVDSQVTMMFWYRQQPGQSLTLIATANQGSEATYESGFVIDKFPISRPNLTFSTLTVSNMSPEDSSIYLCSVRTGNQPQHFGDGTRLSIL.

The chain has TRBV7-6 and TRBJ1-6; possible D gene TRBD1, 6 bases. CDR1 SGHVS and CDR2 FNYEAQ come from the germline V gene. V was cut by 5 bases and J by 0 bases, with 11 bases left in between. CDR3 length equals 16 residues. The CDR3 reads CASSVQGYSYNSPLHF. CDR3 bases: TGTGCCAGCAGCGTACAGGGATACTCCTATAATTCACCCCTCCACTTT.

J is TRBJ1-2 and V is TRBV2; possible D gene TRBD1, 6 bases. Germline-derived CDR1 and CDR2 are SNHLY and FYNNEI. The CDR3 totals 15 residues. Trimming stripped 0 bases from V and 5 bases from J, with 13 bases between. CDR3 loop: CASSEASGHLYGYTF. The CDR3 DNA is TGTGCCAGCAGTGAAGCGTCGGGACACTTATATGGCTACACCTTC.

The gene calls are TRBV7-8 and TRBJ1-6; D is perhaps TRBD1 (5 bases). Germline CDR1 and CDR2: SGHVS and FQNEAQ. V lost 5 bases to trimming and J lost 4 bases, with 15 bases between them. This CDR3 spans 16 amino acids. CDR3 amino acids: CASSPVTGRYNSPLHF. The CDR3 DNA sequence: TGTGCCAGCAGCCCGGTAACAGGACGGTATAATTCACCCCTCCACTTT.

A single count supports this clone. This chain connects TRBV10-3 to TRBJ1-4; 9 bases map to TRBD1. From germline, CDR1 is ENHRY and CDR2 SYGVKD. The CDR3 is made up of 14 amino acids. J lost 1 base, V lost 6 bases, and 0 bases had no gene match. The DNA for the CDR3 is TGTGCCATCAGGGACAGGGGAACTAATGAAAAACTGTTTTTT. Protein product: CAIRDRGTNEKLFF.

V is TRBV5-1 and J is TRBJ2-1; 13 nucleotides agree with TRBD2. The germline gives CDR1 SGHRS, CDR2 YFSETQ. V lost 4 bases, J lost 5 bases, and 9 bases stayed unmatched. This CDR3 has 17 amino acids. The CDR3 is CASSIGTSGDHNNEQFF. The CDR3 nucleotides read TGCGCCAGCAGCATCGGGACTAGCGGGGACCACAACAATGAGCAGTTCTTC.

This rearrangement joins TRBV5-6 to TRBJ1-3; D is ambiguous. The CDR3 has 13 residues. V shed 4 bases and J shed 4 bases, with 9 bases lying between them. The germline gives CDR1 SGHDT, CDR2 YYEEEE. The CDR3 nucleotides read TGTGCCAGCAGCATGGGAGGAGGAAACACCATATATTTT. Translation gives CASSMGGGNTIYF.

The chain uses TRBV7-3 and TRBJ2-3; TRBD2 matches at 8 bases. With 5 bases clipped from V and 5 bases from J, the junction kept 9 bases outside the gene matches. The V gene's germline CDR1 is SGHTA and CDR2 FQGTGA. The CDR3 loop spans 15 amino acids. The CDR3 DNA reads as TGTGCCAGCAGCCTAAGGGGACTAGTTGGAGATACGCAGTATTTT. As protein: CASSLRGLVGDTQYF.